This paragraph covers one T cell receptor beta chain sequence. Its antigen is currently unknown. The sample originates from a study of cytomegalovirus exposure and HLA in healthy donors. Germline V gene lookup returns CDR1 MNHNS and CDR2 SASEGT. The CDR3 covers 13 residues. Trimming cost V 8 bases and J 2 bases, with 12 bases left between them. Whole-study findings and limits: The study designated roughly 160 TCR beta chains cytomegalovirus-associated. A further, later analysis showed that HLA-associated TCR beta chains (compared with equally common others) were more clonally expanded.

This PCR relied on a set of 60 Vbeta primers and 13 Jbeta primers. The table came from immunoSEQ multiplex PCR; TCRdb's copy has only in-frame clones and leaves some out. Seen here are approximately 200,000 clones, less than 80% observed once, and the top ten hold 0.2% to 0.25%. Specimen: PBMCs. The source of this sequence is a girl aged 2-9 years in good health and CMV-seronegative. The genes are TRBV6-1 and TRBJ1-2; TRBD1 is a possible D gene (5 bases). CDR3 region: CASSLPGNYGYTF. For the CDR3, the DNA is TGTGCCAGCTCCCTCCCAGGGAACTATGGCTACACCTTC.